This paragraph covers one T cell receptor beta chain sequence. This record belongs to a study of blood T cell repertoires in COVID-19. For the study at large: PBMCs, B-cell-depleted T cells, or T cells provided the cDNA or gDNA that made up the material.

Per the study methods: Quantification of nucleated cells was approximated via reference gene primer amplification. Profiled with immunoSEQ multiplex PCR; TCRdb holds only in-frame clones, not every one. That table is the source of V, J and clone size, and D and trimming were worked out from the DNA. The sample lists 62,000 or so clones, approximately 92% occurring once. CDR3 length equals 14 residues. V was trimmed by 4 bases and J by 8 bases, leaving 14 bases between them. Per the germline V gene, CDR1 is SGHAT and CDR2 is FQNNGV. The receptor was derived from a man aged 50 to 59 with active COVID-19. This chain uses TRBV11-2 with TRBJ2-2; weak D call: TRBD2 (5 bases). Sequencing input: peripheral blood. In DNA, the CDR3 is TGTGCCAGCAGCTATCGGACTGCCAGGGGGGAGCTGTTTTTT. Translated: CASSYRTARGELFF.